This TCR beta chain derives from a study of T-cell memory formation after mild COVID-19. Across the study: TCR clusters were mostly confined to one donor each.

This CDR3 has 14 residues. V was pared by 6 bases and J by 3 bases, with 15 bases between. Germline CDR1 reads SGHTA; CDR2 reads FQGNSA. This clonotype was found a few times. No antigen is known for it. Findings of the study overall: For contracting clones, CD4+ ones sat mainly in CM and EM, CD8+ in EMRA. What remained unconfirmed was the SARS-CoV-2 specificity of second-wave clones peaking on day 37.

Constant-segment primers served in 5'RACE that generated TCR alpha and TCR beta cDNA libraries bearing sample barcodes and UMIs. A single record per CDR3 protein comes from TCRdb applying MiXCR to the 5' RACE reads. Of over 55,000 distinct CDR3 sequences listed, more than 8% were seen once; the top ten hold about 1.1%. The source is a man aged 18 to 30 who had mild COVID-19 (a few samples of this study predate the infection). Cell type and time point are not known. The chain joins TRBV7-2 to TRBJ2-7, with a possible D match to TRBD1 (5 bases). Input material: PBMCs or a T cell subset sorted from them (not recorded which). Here the CDR3 reads CASSRQGSGYEQYF. In DNA, the CDR3 is TGTGCCAGCAGTCGTCAGGGATCCGGCTACGAGCAGTACTTC.